The entry below describes one TCR beta chain. Clones were read by immunoSEQ multiplex PCR, and TCRdb kept only the in-frame ones, dropping some. Altogether about 40,000 clones are present, 80% to 90% being singletons, with the ten largest covering 0.5% to 0.65%. The CDR3 is made up of 15 amino acids. From germline, CDR1 is SGHNT and CDR2 YYREEE (reference sequence). Deletions cut 4 bases from V and 2 bases from J, with 16 bases between. This sample stems from a study of OX40 agonist ivuxolimab in advanced cancers. The sequence derives from an adult with an advanced solid tumor such as melanoma, head and neck, liver or kidney cancer. J is TRBJ2-7 and V is TRBV5-4; possibly TRBD2 for D (6 bases). Specimen: CD4+ or CD8+ T cells sorted from blood, collected in a trial of the OX40 agonist ivuxolimab. This CDR3 reads CASSPDRGSPYEQYF. The DNA of the CDR3 is TGTGCCAGCAGCCCAGATCGGGGGAGCCCCTACGAGCAGTACTTC. Full variable domain (missing parts from reference TRBV5-4 and TRBJ2-7): ETGVTQSPTHLIKTRGQQVTLRCSSQSGHNTVSWYQQALGQGPQFIFQYYREEENGRGNFPPRFSGLQFPNYSSELNVNALELDDSALYLCASSPDRGSPYEQYFGPGTRLTVT.